This record looks at one T cell receptor beta chain sequence and its context. Its matching antigen is unknown. Primers for the PCR totalled 60 Vbeta and 13 Jbeta. The protocol was immunoSEQ multiplex PCR, while the TCRdb copy is restricted to in-frame clones and leaves out a portion. In the table there are approximately 100,000 clones, about 80% of which are singletons. V dropped 2 bases and J dropped 2; count of bases not matched to a gene: 0. This CDR3 comprises 15 residues. CDR1 is KGHSH and CDR2 is LQKENI in the germline V gene. The data were obtained in a study of cytomegalovirus exposure and HLA in healthy donors. Overall study findings and caveats: V- and J-gene trimming of TCR beta was linked (in a later analysis) to a missense DCLRE1C variant. Published work reported that the classifier diagnosed cytomegalovirus status with high specificity and sensitivity.

J is TRBJ2-7 and V is TRBV18, with 13 bases matching TRBD2. The sample comprised PBMCs. The sequence derives from a man between 45 and 60 years old in good health and CMV-seropositive. The CDR3 DNA reads as TGTGCCAGCTCACCAGGGACTAGCGGGACCTACGAGCAGTACTTC. This codes for CASSPGTSGTYEQYF.